At least ten counts were recorded for the clone carrying this TCR beta chain. Unmatched junction bases numbered 10, after V lost 2 bases and J lost 9 bases. This CDR3 region has 15 residues. Germline loops: CDR1 MDHEN, CDR2 SYDVKM. The data stem from a study of T cells in Graves' hyperthyroidism and ophthalmopathy. This sample holds PBMCs from about 9.3 ml fresh peripheral blood. There were TCR beta CDR3 regions amplified from RNA transcripts. First-round RT-PCR with HTBI primers amplified the TCR CDR3 region. One entry per CDR3 protein results from TCRdb running MiXCR on the multiplex PCR reads. The table has under 600,000 distinct CDR3 sequences, around 16% seen once.

The sample consisted of blood. This receptor was taken from a woman between 40 and 55 years old with Graves' ophthalmopathy. The chain recombines TRBV28 with TRBJ2-1; 7 bases match TRBD2. This chain's CDR3 is CASSLAGAFPTEQFF. In DNA, the CDR3 is TGTGCCAGCAGTTTAGCGGGAGCTTTCCCAACTGAGCAGTTCTTC.